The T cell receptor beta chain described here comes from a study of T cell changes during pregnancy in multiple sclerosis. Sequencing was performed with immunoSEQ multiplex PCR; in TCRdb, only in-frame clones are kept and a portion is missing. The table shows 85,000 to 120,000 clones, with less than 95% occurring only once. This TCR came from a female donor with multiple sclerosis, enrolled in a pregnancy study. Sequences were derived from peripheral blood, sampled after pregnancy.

The CDR3: CASSLAGATQYF. The CDR3 nucleotides read TGTGCCAGCAGCCTAGCGGGAGCTACGCAGTATTTT. This rearrangement joins TRBV5-6 to TRBJ2-3, with 10 positions matching TRBD2. The CDR3 consists of 12 residues. J gave up 8 bases and V 4 bases, and 1 base lay outside the gene matches. Germline CDR1 reads SGHDT; CDR2 reads YYEEEE.